What follows are 6 T cell receptor beta chains derived from one specimen sequenced in a study of blood T cell repertoires in COVID-19. Repertoires were generated with immunoSEQ multiplex PCR, while TCRdb's copy carries only in-frame clones and drops some. The sample has 65,000 to 90,000 clones, about 83% seen once. The sequencing input was peripheral blood. Receptors were obtained from a woman of 80 years or more with acute or convalescent COVID-19.

The chain has TRBV6-5 and TRBJ2-5, with D maybe TRBD1 (6 bases). Germline V gives CDR1 MNHEY, CDR2 SVGAGI. The CDR3 runs to 13 residues. With 6 bases removed from V and 3 bases from J, the gap between germline ends came to 11 bases. The CDR3 DNA is TGTGCCAGCAGGCTGGGACATAAAGAGACCCAGTACTTC. Its translation: CASRLGHKETQYF.

The chain uses TRBV6-5 and TRBJ2-7, with D perhaps TRBD2 (5 bases). The length of the CDR3 is 13 residues. The germline V and J ends were trimmed by 5 bases and 6 bases, with 14 bases remaining between them. Germline V lookup: CDR1 MNHEY, CDR2 SVGAGI. CDR3 nucleotides: TGTGCCAGCAGTCAAACTAGATTGGGCGAGCAGTACTTC. Its protein product is CASSQTRLGEQYF.

The chain uses TRBV19 and TRBJ1-6, with TRBD1 as a possible D gene (5 bases). Trimming cost V 7 bases and J 10 bases, with 14 bases left between them. Per the germline V gene, CDR1 is LNHDA and CDR2 is SQIVND (reference sequence). This CDR3 comprises 13 residues. The CDR3 region has the DNA TGTGCCAGTAAAGGGCAGGGAAACTCACCCCTCCACTTT. Its protein is CASKGQGNSPLHF.

The chain employs TRBV7-9 and TRBJ1-1; no firm D call. The CDR3 covers 13 residues. The germline V gene has CDR1 SEHNR and CDR2 FQNEAQ (reference sequence). Trimming removed 5 bases at V and 5 bases at J, with 12 bases between. The CDR3 protein is CASSRRVWTEAFF. CDR3 DNA: TGTGCCAGCAGCCGGAGGGTTTGGACTGAAGCTTTCTTT.

The rearrangement links TRBV6-2 or TRBV6-3 to TRBJ2-3; 8 bases line up with TRBD2. This CDR3 contains 15 residues. After removal of 4 bases from V and 0 bases from J, the junction contained 3 bases not matched to a gene. Germline V lookup: CDR1 MNHEY, CDR2 SVGEGT. The CDR3 sequence is CASSSLAGSTDTQYF. Here the CDR3 DNA reads TGTGCCAGCAGTTCTTTAGCGGGAAGCACAGATACGCAGTATTTT.

The chain employs TRBV5-1 and TRBJ2-1, with 8 positions matching TRBD1. CDR3 length: 14 residues. CDR1 is SGHRS and CDR2 is YFSETQ in the germline V gene. J was trimmed by 6 bases and V by 5 bases; bases with no gene match: 7. DNA for the CDR3: TGCGCCAGCAGTCCGGACAGGGAAGGCAATGAGCAGTTCTTC. It translates to CASSPDREGNEQFF.